One and the same sample provided the 27 T cell receptor beta chains below, sequenced in a study of blood T cell repertoires in COVID-19. The table came from immunoSEQ multiplex PCR; TCRdb's copy has only in-frame clones and leaves some out. The profile shows under 300,000 clones, around 82% of them singletons. Sequenced sample: peripheral blood. These TCRs come from a woman between 45 and 65 years old who had recovered from COVID-19.

This clone has more than one count but fewer than ten. The genes are TRBV10-3 and TRBJ2-2, with D possibly TRBD1 on 6 matching bases. Per germline, CDR1 ENHRY and CDR2 SYGVKD. The V gene lost 5 bases and the J gene lost 6 bases, with 16 bases spanning the gap. This CDR3 contains 15 residues. In DNA, the CDR3 is TGTGCCATCAGTCCTCAGGGACAAACCGCCGGGGAGCTGTTTTTT. Its protein is CAISPQGQTAGELFF.

V usage is TRBV18 and J usage is TRBJ2-2; D gene ambiguous. This CDR3 contains 12 residues. Germline V lookup: CDR1 KGHSH, CDR2 LQKENI. V lost 3 bases and J 7 bases, leaving 6 bases between the germline ends. In DNA form, the CDR3 reads TGTGCCAGCTCACCCCCCGGCGGGGAGCTGTTTTTT. Its protein is CASSPPGGELFF.

The rearrangement links TRBV7-2 to TRBJ2-5; no clear D gene. Germline assignment: CDR1 SGHTA and CDR2 FQGNSA. The germline V and J ends were trimmed by 5 bases and 6 bases, with 13 bases remaining between them. This CDR3 comprises 13 residues. CDR3 bases: TGTGCCAGCAGCGTTGATACAGACAAGACCCAGTACTTC. Its translation: CASSVDTDKTQYF.

The CDR3 DNA reads TGTGCCAGCACTTTAGAGGCAGGGGGGACCGGGGAGCTGTTTTTT. Translation: CASTLEAGGTGELFF. The chain has TRBV11-2 and TRBJ2-2; possibly TRBD1 for D (7 bases). Trimming left V 7 bases short and J 5 bases short, with 17 bases between. From germline, CDR1 is SGHAT and CDR2 FQNNGV. The CDR3 length is 15 residues. The full variable domain, its missing parts supplied by reference TRBV11-2 and TRBJ2-2, is EAGVAQSPRYKIIEKRQSVAFWCNPISGHATLYWYQQILGQGPKLLIQFQNNGVVDDSQLPKDRFSAERLKGVDSTLKIQPAKLEDSAVYLCASTLEAGGTGELFFGEGSRLTVL.

By proportion, this clone is medium-sized. The chain has TRBV30 and TRBJ1-2, with D perhaps matching TRBD1 (5 bases). This CDR3 contains 13 residues. The germline V and J ends were trimmed by 4 bases and 5 bases, with 14 bases remaining between them. CDR1 GTSNPN and CDR2 SVGIG come from the germline V gene (reference sequence). The CDR3 sequence is CAWIDPGGYGYTF. DNA of the CDR3: TGTGCCTGGATCGATCCGGGGGGTTATGGCTACACCTTC.

The chain is built from TRBV9 and TRBJ2-2; 10 bases agree with TRBD2. This CDR3 is built from 14 residues. Germline V gene data show CDR1 as SGDLS and CDR2 as YYNGEE. J was trimmed by 10 bases and V by 3 bases; bases with no gene match: 6. The DNA for the CDR3 is TGTGCCAGCAGCGGGCCTAGCGGGGGTGAGGAGCTGTTTTTT. As protein: CASSGPSGGEELFF.

This chain connects TRBV27 to TRBJ1-2; tentatively, D is TRBD1 (5 bases). The CDR3 totals 14 residues. The germline V gene encodes CDR1 MNHEY and CDR2 SMNVEV (reference sequence). The V and J ends lost 5 bases and 4 bases respectively, with 14 bases between them. The CDR3 is CASSPQAGGYGYTF. The CDR3 DNA follows: TGTGCCAGCAGTCCTCAGGCCGGGGGCTATGGCTACACCTTC.

The rearrangement uses TRBV6-2 or TRBV6-3 and TRBJ2-7, with TRBD2 matching over 11 bases. The V gene end was trimmed by 4 bases and the J gene end by 6 bases; junction bases not matched to a gene: 5. CDR1 and CDR2 (germline): MNHEY, SVGEGT. The CDR3 totals 14 residues. The CDR3 protein is CASSLAGGPIEQYF. Here the CDR3 DNA reads TGTGCCAGCAGTTTAGCGGGAGGGCCTATCGAGCAGTACTTC.

The rearrangement joins TRBV9 to TRBJ2-7; 7 bases align to TRBD1. Germline V gene lookup returns CDR1 SGDLS and CDR2 YYNGEE. CDR3 length equals 16 residues. Trimming removed 0 bases from V and 7 bases from J; junction bases left unmatched: 13. This CDR3 reads CASSVAGQTGLGEQYF. CDR3 nucleotide sequence: TGTGCCAGCAGCGTAGCGGGACAGACAGGGTTGGGGGAGCAGTACTTC.

The V call is TRBV7-2, the J call TRBJ1-6, with D possibly TRBD1 on 6 matching bases. Deletions cut 4 bases from V and 0 bases from J, with 13 bases between. Per germline, CDR1 SGHTA and CDR2 FQGNSA. The CDR3 covers 17 residues. The CDR3 loop is CASSSERGGSYNSPLHF. CDR3 DNA: TGTGCCAGCAGCTCAGAGAGGGGGGGCTCCTATAATTCACCCCTCCACTTT.

The V gene is TRBV5-1, the J gene TRBJ2-1; TRBD2 agrees at 7 bases. Unmatched junction bases numbered 8, after V lost 7 bases and J lost 7 bases. Germline assignment: CDR1 SGHRS and CDR2 YFSETQ. This CDR3 region has 13 residues. The CDR3 DNA follows: TGCGCCAGCTCCGAGCAGGGACTAAATGAGCAGTTCTTC. It translates to CASSEQGLNEQFF. Full variable domain (missing parts from reference TRBV5-1 and TRBJ2-1): KAGVTQTPRYLIKTRGQQVTLSCSPISGHRSVSWYQQTPGQGLQFLFEYFSETQRNKGNFPGRFSGRQFSNSRSEMNVSTLELGDSALYLCASSEQGLNEQFFGPGTRLTVL.

This chain joins TRBV6-2 or TRBV6-3 and TRBJ1-2; unclear D gene. Deletions cut 2 bases from V and 7 bases from J, with 14 bases between. The CDR3 contains 14 residues. Germline values: CDR1 MNHEY, CDR2 SVGEGT. The CDR3 here is CASSYDNPRGGYTF. Here the CDR3 DNA reads TGTGCCAGCAGTTACGACAACCCTCGTGGTGGCTACACCTTC.

The chain links TRBV30 to TRBJ2-7, with TRBD1 identical over 11 bases. The junction had 5 bases not matched to a gene; V was cut back by 5 bases and J by 5 bases. The CDR3 sequence is 13 residues long. Germline CDR1 reads GTSNPN; CDR2 reads SVGIG (reference sequence). The CDR3 nucleotides read TGTGCCTGGGTTCTGGGACAGGGGGACGAGCAGTACTTC. Translated, it gives CAWVLGQGDEQYF.

This clone was counted a few times. The rearrangement joins TRBV24-1 to TRBJ2-6; TRBD1 matches 8 bases. The germline V gene has CDR1 KGHDR and CDR2 SFDVKD. V gave up 4 bases and J gave up 12 bases; unmatched junction bases: 4. The CDR3 is made up of 13 amino acids. The CDR3: CATSDGQGPVLTF. Here the CDR3 DNA reads TGTGCCACCAGTGACGGACAGGGTCCCGTCCTGACTTTC.

The CDR3 region is CASTRPRGGIEETQYF. The CDR3 coding sequence is TGTGCCAGCACCCGACCAAGGGGGGGAATCGAAGAGACCCAGTACTTC. The chain carries TRBV28 and TRBJ2-5, with a weak D call TRBD2 (7 bases). Germline V gene sequence: CDR1 MDHEN, CDR2 SYDVKM. Trimming cost V 7 bases and J 3 bases, with 21 bases left between them. This CDR3 contains 16 residues.

The chain is built from TRBV14 and TRBJ1-6, with D unclear. V was pared by 0 bases and J by 9 bases, with 18 bases between. The CDR3 length is 17 residues. CDR1 is SGHDN, CDR2 FVKESK, per germline. CDR3 coding DNA: TGTGCCAGCAGCCAAGAGGCTCAGCGGATCTGGGGTTCACCCCTCCACTTT. Translated: CASSQEAQRIWGSPLHF.

The gene calls are TRBV5-6 and TRBJ2-1; D is unresolved. CDR1 SGHDT and CDR2 YYEEEE come from the germline V gene. The V end lost 0 bases, the J end lost 6 bases, and 7 bases lay between the germline ends. The CDR3 contains 13 residues. CDR3 nucleotide sequence: TGTGCCAGCAGCTTGGATCGAGTCAATGAGCAGTTCTTC. Its translation is CASSLDRVNEQFF.

The chain couples TRBV28 to TRBJ1-1, with D hard to call. Trimming removed 5 bases from V and 1 base from J, with 14 bases in between. The CDR3 consists of 15 residues. CDR1 and CDR2 (germline): MDHEN, SYDVKM. CDR3 in DNA: TGTGCCAGCAGTCCACCGGGGTACCCGAACACTGAAGCTTTCTTT. Encoded protein: CASSPPGYPNTEAFF.

This sequence joins TRBV4-3 and TRBJ2-1; tentatively, D is TRBD2 (6 bases). The CDR3 has 15 amino acids. The V end lost 1 base, the J end lost 7 bases, and 14 bases lay between the germline ends. Germline V gene lookup returns CDR1 LGHNA and CDR2 YSLEER. CDR3 nucleotide sequence: TGCGCCAGCAGCCAAGCCCTGGACTACTTAAATGAGCAGTTCTTC. This encodes CASSQALDYLNEQFF.

The CDR3 spells CASSLGTGHTEAFF. For the CDR3, the DNA is TGTGCCAGCAGCCTAGGGACAGGGCACACTGAAGCTTTCTTT. The J gene is TRBJ1-1, the V gene TRBV7-2; 9 bases match TRBD1. This CDR3 contains 14 residues. The trim removed 5 bases at V and 3 bases at J, leaving 4 bases unmatched. Germline V gives CDR1 SGHTA, CDR2 FQGNSA.

This rearrangement joins TRBV18 to TRBJ1-2; maybe TRBD1 (6 bases). V shed 0 bases and J shed 4 bases, with 12 bases lying between them. Germline V gene sequence: CDR1 KGHSH, CDR2 LQKENI. The CDR3 has 15 amino acids. The DNA for the CDR3 is TGTGCCAGCTCACCACCGGGGGGGCCGAGCTATGGCTACACCTTC. Amino acid sequence: CASSPPGGPSYGYTF.

V is TRBV3-1 (or the pseudogene TRBV3-2) and J is TRBJ2-3, with D perhaps matching TRBD2 (5 bases). Germline V gene lookup returns CDR1 LGHDT and CDR2 YNNKEL (reference sequence). The ends were cut back, 0 bases at V and 6 bases at J, with 28 bases in the middle. The CDR3 covers 20 residues. The CDR3 loop reads CASSQDRSTASTTATDTQYF. The CDR3 nucleotides read TGTGCCAGCAGCCAAGATCGATCGACGGCTAGCACCACCGCTACGGATACGCAGTATTTT.

This sequence joins TRBV3-1 (or the pseudogene TRBV3-2) and TRBJ2-5; 7 positions agree with TRBD1. The CDR3 has 16 amino acids. Germline V CDR1 and CDR2: LGHDT, YNNKEL (reference sequence). Trimming removed 1 base from V and 2 bases from J; junction bases left unmatched: 7. The CDR3 reads CASSQGQGARQETQYF. The CDR3 DNA reads as TGTGCCAGCAGCCAAGGACAGGGCGCTCGTCAAGAGACCCAGTACTTC.

This chain connects TRBV9 to TRBJ2-3; TRBD2 matches 11 bases. Losses at the gene ends were 4 bases for V and 5 bases for J; bases not matched to a gene: 6. Germline lookup yields CDR1 SGDLS and CDR2 YYNGEE. This CDR3 has 15 residues. CDR3: CASSNSGGALDTQYF. The CDR3 region has the DNA TGTGCCAGCAGCAATAGCGGGGGGGCCCTAGATACGCAGTATTTT.

This sequence joins TRBV5-1 and TRBJ2-3; perhaps TRBD2 as D (5 bases). The germline V gene encodes CDR1 SGHRS and CDR2 YFSETQ. The CDR3 runs 13 residues. V was pared by 6 bases and J by 4 bases, with 12 bases between. The CDR3 DNA sequence: TGCGCCAGCAAAAAGGGCGGGTCAGATACGCAGTATTTT. This encodes CASKKGGSDTQYF.

V gene TRBV4-3 combines with J gene TRBJ2-1; 9 bases align to TRBD2. CDR3 size: 20 residues. Germline lookup yields CDR1 LGHNA and CDR2 YSLEER. After removal of 4 bases from V and 9 bases from J, the junction contained 25 bases not matched to a gene. CDR3 DNA sequence: TGCGCCAGCAGCCCGGATAATGCCCTTATCGTTGTAGCGGGAGACTTTGAGCAGTTCTTC. Its translation is CASSPDNALIVVAGDFEQFF.

V and J are TRBV7-9 and TRBJ2-7, with 12 bases fitting TRBD2. The ends lost 0 bases at V and 0 bases at J; junction bases unmatched: 3. The CDR3 spans 17 residues. The germline gives CDR1 SEHNR, CDR2 FQNEAQ (reference sequence). The CDR3 loop reads CASSLAKTSGSSYEQYF. DNA for the CDR3: TGTGCCAGCAGCTTAGCCAAGACTAGCGGGAGCTCCTACGAGCAGTACTTC.